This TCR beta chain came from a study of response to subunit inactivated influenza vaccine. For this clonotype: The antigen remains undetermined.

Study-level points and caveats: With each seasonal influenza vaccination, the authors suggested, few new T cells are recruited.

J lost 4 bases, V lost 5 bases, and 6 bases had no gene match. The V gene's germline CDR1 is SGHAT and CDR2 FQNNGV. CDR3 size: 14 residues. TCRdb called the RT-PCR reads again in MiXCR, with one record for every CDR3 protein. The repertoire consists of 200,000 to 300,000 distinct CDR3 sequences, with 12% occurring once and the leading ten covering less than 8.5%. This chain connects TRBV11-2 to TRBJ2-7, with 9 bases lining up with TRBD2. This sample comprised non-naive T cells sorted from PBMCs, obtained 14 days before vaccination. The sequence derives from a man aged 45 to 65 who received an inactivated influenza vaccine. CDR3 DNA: TGTGCCAGCAGCGCTAGCGGGATAATGTACGAGCAGTACTTC. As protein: CASSASGIMYEQYF.